This T cell receptor beta chain was obtained from a study of blood T cell repertoires in COVID-19 (TCRdb year 2020). Notes on the research overall: Collaborator samples came from the United States, Italy and Spain and covered acute and convalescent phases of COVID-19. The prospective study material was composed of cDNA or gDNA derived from T cells, B-cell-depleted T cells, or PBMCs. The dataset comprised deeply sampled blood TCRbeta repertoires from subjects exposed to, actively infected with, or recovered from COVID-19. The repertoires were released in a freely available public database meant as a resource for research on the immune response to SARS-CoV-2. The samples were drawn from the first 160 participants of the ongoing ImmuneRACE study and from 1,254 subjects provided by 6 global collaborators. The sample metadata nearly always contained a de-identified subject ID, COVID-19 status, age in years and sex. Where available, HLA class I and class II types were obtained from metadata supplied by the sample provider rather than from assay-based typing.

The CDR3 spans 15 residues, from the cysteine through the phenylalanine. The CDR3 DNA has 45 bases and is translated from base 1. Trimmed from V: 3 bases; trimmed from J: 3 bases; junction bases lacking a gene match: 6. The germline V gene (reference sequence) sets CDR1 to SGHNT and CDR2 to YYREEE. Turning to this clone: What this receptor recognizes is not known. No base-level quality is on record; no much larger clone is a single base apart.

TCRbeta CDR3 regions were amplified from genomic DNA using the immunoSEQ Assay, a bias-controlled multiplex PCR. The source study handled its data this way. The number of nucleated cells in each sample was estimated from the amplification of reference gene primers within the assay. To quantify the absolute abundance of each unique TCRbeta CDR3 rearrangement, sequence reads were collapsed and filtered. Productive Simpson clonality was computed per sample as the square root of Simpson's diversity index over productive rearrangements. TCRdb limited this immuneACCESS table to in-frame rearrangements with V and J called. A share of clones is missing; checked studies link under half to unresolved V genes, and the rest is unexplained. V and J calls and clone size follow that table, whereas D and trimming were derived from the DNA. This sample is represented by fewer than 400,000 clones; more than 75% of them were singletons. The ten largest clones capture roughly 3.1% of the sample.

Whole blood was collected in K2EDTA tubes by collaborating institutions according to the institutions' own protocols. For TCRbeta analysis, collaborators shipped samples in one of three forms: frozen whole blood, isolated PBMCs, or DNA extracted from either of those sample types. Paper-wide results and their limitations: The amount of clinical and demographic metadata varied by source and participant and was provided uncurated.

The chain is made from TRBV5-4 and TRBJ1-1, and 9 bases in between align with TRBD1. Input material: peripheral blood. The sequence derives from a human donor in a cohort sampled during active COVID-19. This receptor has the CDR3 CASSSRQGGDTEAFF. The sequenced DNA: TGTGCCAGCAGCTCCAGACAGGGGGGGGACACTGAAGCTTTCTTT. Full variable domain (CDR3 extended with the reference TRBV5-4 and TRBJ1-1 proteins): ETGVTQSPTHLIKTRGQQVTLRCSSQSGHNTVSWYQQALGQGPQFIFQYYREEENGRGNFPPRFSGLQFPNYSSELNVNALELDDSALYLCASSSRQGGDTEAFFGQGTRLTVV.